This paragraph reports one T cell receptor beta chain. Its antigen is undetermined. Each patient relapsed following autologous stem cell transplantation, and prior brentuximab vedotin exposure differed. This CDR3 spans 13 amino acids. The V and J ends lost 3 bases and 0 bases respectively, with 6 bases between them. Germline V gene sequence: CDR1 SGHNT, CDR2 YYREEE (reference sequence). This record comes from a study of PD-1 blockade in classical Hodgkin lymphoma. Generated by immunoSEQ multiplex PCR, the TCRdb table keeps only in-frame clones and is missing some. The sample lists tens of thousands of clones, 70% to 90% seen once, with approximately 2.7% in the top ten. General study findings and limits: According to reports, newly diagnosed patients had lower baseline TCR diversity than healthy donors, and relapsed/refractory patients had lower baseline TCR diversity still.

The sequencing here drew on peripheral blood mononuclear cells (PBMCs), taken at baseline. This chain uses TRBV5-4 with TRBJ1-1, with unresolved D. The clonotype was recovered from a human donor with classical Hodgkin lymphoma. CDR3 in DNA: TGTGCCAGCAGCTCGACAATGAACACTGAAGCTTTCTTT. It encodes CASSSTMNTEAFF.